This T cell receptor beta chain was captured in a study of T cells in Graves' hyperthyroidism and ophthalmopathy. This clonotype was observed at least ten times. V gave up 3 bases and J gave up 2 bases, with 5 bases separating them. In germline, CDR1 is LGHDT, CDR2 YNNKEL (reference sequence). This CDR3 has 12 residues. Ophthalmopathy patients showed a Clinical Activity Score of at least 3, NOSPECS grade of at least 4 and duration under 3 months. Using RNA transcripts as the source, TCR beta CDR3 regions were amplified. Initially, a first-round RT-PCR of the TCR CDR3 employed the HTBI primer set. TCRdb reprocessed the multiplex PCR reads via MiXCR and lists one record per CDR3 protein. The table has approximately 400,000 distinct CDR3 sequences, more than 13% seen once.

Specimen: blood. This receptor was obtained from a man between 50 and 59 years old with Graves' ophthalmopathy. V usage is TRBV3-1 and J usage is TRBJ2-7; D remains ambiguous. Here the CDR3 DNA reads TGTGCCAGCAGCCAGCTAGCCTACGAGCAGTACTTC. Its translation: CASSQLAYEQYF.